These T cell receptor beta chains were read from a single sample in a study of CD8 T cells in Susac syndrome. TCRdb passed the immunoSEQ multiplex PCR reads through MiXCR, listing each CDR3 protein once. The sample lists over 150,000 distinct CDR3 sequences; approximately 95% were seen once. The sequenced sample was CD4+ T cells from PBMCs. The receptors were sampled from a human donor with Susac syndrome. Each CDR3 is given with its conserved first and last residue. The D gene is left open where the match is weak. Some rows have no size entry. The others give once, few or many, or a class for an expanded clone.

clone_size	d_call	v_call	j_call	cdr3_aa	cdr3_nt
once	NA	TRBV18	TRBJ2-4	CASSPDNRVNIQYF	TGTGCCAGCTCACCCGACAACAGGGTGAACATTCAGTACTTC
NA	TRBD1	TRBV6-1	TRBJ2-5	CASSFLSDWRTGAAQETQYF	TGTGCCAGCAGCTTCCTTTCAGATTGGCGGACAGGGGCAGCCCAGGAGACCCAGTACTTC
NA	TRBD2	TRBV20-1	TRBJ2-1	CSAQTSGSPYNEQFF	TGCAGTGCCCAAACTAGCGGGAGCCCCTACAATGAGCAGTTCTTC
NA	NA	TRBV29-1	TRBJ1-5	CSVCGLPFSNQPQHF	TGCAGCGTTTGTGGACTGCCATTTTCCAATCAGCCCCAGCATTTT
NA	NA	TRBV6-5	TRBJ2-5	CASGHGAQETQYF	TGTGCCAGCGGACACGGGGCCCAAGAGACCCAGTACTTC
NA	NA	TRBV12-3/TRBV12-4	TRBJ2-5	CASSFRRGSETQYF	TGTGCCAGCAGTTTCAGGCGAGGGTCAGAGACCCAGTACTTC
NA	NA	TRBV29-1	TRBJ2-5	CSVARSLGETQYF	TGCAGCGTTGCTCGGAGCTTGGGGGAGACCCAGTACTTC
NA	TRBD2	TRBV29-1	TRBJ2-1	CSVEDIGLAGPRNEQFF	TGCAGCGTTGAAGATATCGGACTAGCGGGGCCAAGGAATGAGCAGTTCTTC
NA	NA	TRBV18	TRBJ2-5	CASSPGQLETQYF	TGTGCCAGCTCACCAGGACAGTTGGAGACCCAGTACTTC
once	NA	TRBV4-3	TRBJ2-5	CASSQEMGTETQYF	TGCGCCAGCAGCCAAGAAATGGGTACAGAGACCCAGTACTTC
NA	TRBD1	TRBV5-1	TRBJ1-2	CASRTGNYGYTF	TGCGCCAGCCGGACAGGAAACTATGGCTACACCTTC
few	NA	TRBV7-2	TRBJ2-1	CASSLTVTDAEQFF	TGTGCCAGCAGCTTAACAGTTACGGACGCTGAGCAGTTCTTC
NA	NA	TRBV14	TRBJ2-1	CASSQGLTDEQFF	TGTGCCAGCAGCCAGGGACTTACGGATGAGCAGTTCTTC
NA	NA	TRBV5-6	TRBJ2-3	CASSSPLTDTQYF	TGTGCCAGCAGCTCGCCACTCACAGATACGCAGTATTTT
NA	NA	TRBV7-9	TRBJ2-5	CASSPFSAGKRETQYF	TGTGCCAGCAGCCCTTTTTCGGCAGGAAAAAGGGAGACCCAGTACTTC
NA	NA	TRBV4-1	TRBJ2-5	CASSLGGGPETQYF	TGCGCCAGCAGCCTGGGGGGGGGCCCAGAGACCCAGTACTTC
once	TRBD1	TRBV24-1	TRBJ1-6	CATSEKDRGFHSPLHF	TGTGCCACCAGTGAAAAGGACAGGGGTTTTCATTCACCCCTCCACTTT
NA	NA	TRBV4-2	TRBJ1-2	CASSQGGTGTIYGYTF	TGTGCCAGCAGCCAAGGGGGCACAGGGACGATTTATGGCTACACCTTC
NA	TRBD1	TRBV7-2	TRBJ2-5	CASSFRQGGRFWETQYF	TGTGCCAGCAGCTTTCGACAGGGGGGTCGGTTTTGGGAGACCCAGTACTTC
NA	NA	TRBV30	TRBJ2-1	CAWSADSYNEQFF	TGTGCCTGGAGTGCAGACTCCTACAATGAGCAGTTCTTC
NA	TRBD1	TRBV5-6	TRBJ2-1	CASSWTGKRGEQFF	TGTGCCAGCAGCTGGACAGGGAAGAGGGGTGAGCAGTTCTTC
NA	TRBD1	TRBV30	TRBJ1-4	CAWSVYAGGQNEKLFF	TGTGCCTGGAGTGTATACGCAGGGGGTCAGAATGAAAAACTGTTTTTT
NA	TRBD1	TRBV27	TRBJ1-2	CASRQGAEGYTF	TGTGCCAGCAGGCAGGGGGCAGAGGGCTACACCTTC
NA	TRBD1	TRBV20-1	TRBJ1-4	CSAGTGNEKLFF	TGCAGTGCCGGGACAGGGAATGAAAAACTGTTTTTT
NA	TRBD1	TRBV5-1	TRBJ2-5	CASSLTGERETQYF	TGCGCCAGCAGCTTGACAGGGGAGAGAGAGACCCAGTACTTC
NA	NA	TRBV4-3	TRBJ2-1	CASSTGLLMGNEQFF	TGCGCCAGCAGCACGGGACTCCTAATGGGGAATGAGCAGTTCTTC
NA	NA	TRBV3-1	TRBJ1-2	CASSPRRGTEGYTF	TGTGCCAGCAGCCCCCGTCGGGGCACGGAAGGCTACACCTTC
NA	NA	TRBV3-1	TRBJ2-1	CASSQAGTPGGEQFF	TGTGCCAGCAGCCAAGCGGGGACCCCCGGAGGTGAGCAGTTCTTC
once	TRBD1	TRBV30	TRBJ1-2	CAWATGGYGYTF	TGTGCCTGGGCGACAGGGGGCTATGGCTACACCTTC
once	NA	TRBV29-1	TRBJ1-1	CSADVAFF	TGCAGCGCTGACGTGGCTTTCTTT
NA	NA	TRBV5-4	TRBJ2-1	CASSLRPVGSSYNEQFF	TGTGCCAGCAGCTTGCGTCCGGTGGGGTCCTCCTACAATGAGCAGTTCTTC
few	NA	TRBV18	TRBJ1-1	CASSPGLNTEAFF	TGTGCCAGCTCACCGGGCCTGAACACTGAAGCTTTCTTT
NA	NA	TRBV9	TRBJ2-2	CASSPQTPGWVGELFF	TGTGCCAGCAGCCCGCAGACCCCCGGGTGGGTCGGGGAGCTGTTTTTT
NA	TRBD2	TRBV4-3	TRBJ2-7	CASSLLVGGSQYEQYF	TGCGCCAGCAGCCTCCTAGTAGGCGGGAGTCAGTACGAGCAGTACTTC
NA	NA	TRBV6-5	TRBJ1-2	CASSYVRTRGNGYTF	TGTGCCAGCAGTTACGTGCGGACTAGGGGTAATGGCTACACCTTC
NA	TRBD1	TRBV7-2	TRBJ2-7	CASSLFEGQGYEQYF	TGTGCCAGCAGCCTCTTTGAGGGACAGGGTTACGAGCAGTACTTC
NA	TRBD2	TRBV29-1	TRBJ2-5	CSVLAGAFAETQYF	TGCAGCGTACTAGCGGGAGCCTTCGCCGAGACCCAGTACTTC
NA	NA	TRBV21-1	TRBJ1-5	CASTCGHRVDF	TGTGCCAGCACCTGTGGGCACAGGGTGGATTTT
NA	TRBD1	TRBV6-5	TRBJ1-2	CASSRDRVMGYTF	TGTGCCAGCAGTAGGGACAGGGTGATGGGCTACACCTTC
NA	TRBD2	TRBV27	TRBJ2-3	CASSLILAGALADTQYF	TGTGCCAGCAGTTTAATCCTAGCGGGGGCCCTGGCAGATACGCAGTATTTT
NA	NA	TRBV4-2	TRBJ2-7	CASSQDTYEQYF	TGTGCCAGCAGCCAGGACACTTACGAGCAGTACTTC
NA	TRBD1	TRBV20-1	TRBJ1-4	CSARDFGTGGGGKLFF	TGCAGTGCTAGAGATTTCGGGACAGGGGGGGGCGGAAAACTGTTTTTT